This paragraph reports one TCR beta chain. The data originate from a study of T cell responses to AZD1222 COVID-19 vaccine. Across the whole study: Both about-4-week and about-12-week second-dose recipients were combined.

The protocol was immunoSEQ multiplex PCR, while the TCRdb copy is restricted to in-frame clones and leaves out a portion. The repertoire holds 150,000 to 200,000 clones, 90% seen once, with about 2.6% in the top ten. The source was peripheral blood, collected on day 0 of AZD1222 vaccination. The TCR sequence derives from an adult in good health.

As DNA, the CDR3 is TGTGCCAGTAGTATAGATGTCGGCCCAGATACGCAGTATTTT. This gives the protein CASSIDVGPDTQYF. The chain recombines TRBV19 with TRBJ2-3; D uncertain. V lost 0 bases, J lost 4 bases, and 8 bases lay in between. CDR3 length equals 14 residues. Per germline, CDR1 LNHDA and CDR2 SQIVND (reference sequence).